The 12 T cell receptor beta chains below were found in one sample sequenced in a study of shared clonotypes between healthy human individuals. The repertoire was sequenced with immunoSEQ multiplex PCR; TCRdb's copy has only in-frame clones and lacks some. The table lists fewer than 1.6 million clones, less than 99% of them singletons, with 0.36% in the top ten. Specimen: naive CD4+ T cells sorted from blood. Regarding subset: CD45RA+ positively selected. These receptors were obtained from a man aged 25 to 40 in good health.

The CDR3 loop reads CASSHLAAPAHNEQFF. In nucleotides, the CDR3 is TGCGCCAGCAGCCATTTAGCGGCACCGGCCCACAATGAGCAGTTCTTC. The chain joins TRBV4-1 to TRBJ2-1; perhaps TRBD2 as D (6 bases). V was pared by 3 bases and J by 5 bases, with 17 bases between. CDR3 length equals 16 residues. The germline V gene has CDR1 MGHRA and CDR2 YSYEKL.

CDR3 region: CASRNLQGRGSGNTIYF. The CDR3 DNA follows: TGTGCCAGTAGGAACCTACAGGGCCGGGGCTCTGGAAACACCATATATTTT. The chain employs TRBV19 and TRBJ1-3; possible D gene TRBD1, 6 bases. From germline, CDR1 is LNHDA and CDR2 SQIVND (reference sequence). CDR3 length: 17 amino acids. V was pared by 6 bases and J by 0 bases, with 18 bases between.

This clone occurred once. This chain uses TRBV7-9 with TRBJ2-7; 16 bases line up with TRBD2. The CDR3 is 16 residues long. Germline CDR1 reads SEHNR; CDR2 reads FQNEAQ (reference sequence). V lost 4 bases to trimming and J lost 4 bases; unmatched junction nucleotides: 4. This CDR3 is CASSSGLAGGDYEQYF. In DNA form, the CDR3 reads TGTGCCAGCAGCTCGGGACTAGCGGGAGGGGATTACGAGCAGTACTTC.

This chain connects TRBV7-9 to TRBJ1-2; D gene uncertain. The germline V and J ends were trimmed by 0 bases and 3 bases, with 5 bases remaining between them. The CDR3 is made up of 13 amino acids. CDR1 and CDR2 (germline): SEHNR, FQNEAQ (reference sequence). The CDR3 spells CASSLATDYGYTF. The CDR3 nucleotides read TGTGCCAGCAGCTTAGCAACAGACTATGGCTACACCTTC.

This chain connects TRBV5-1 to TRBJ2-7, with D tentatively TRBD2 (5 bases). The V and J ends lost 1 base and 2 bases respectively, with 10 bases between them. There are 14 residues in the CDR3. From germline, CDR1 is SGHRS and CDR2 YFSETQ. This chain's CDR3 is CASSLSRDAYEQYF. CDR3 bases: TGCGCCAGCAGCTTGTCCCGGGATGCCTACGAGCAGTACTTC.

The chain has TRBV5-3 and TRBJ2-5; TRBD1 aligns across 9 bases. TRBV5-3 is annotated as an ORF whose role is uncertain. The trim removed 4 bases at V and 4 bases at J, leaving 8 bases unmatched. The CDR3 consists of 15 residues. The CDR3 bases are TGTGCCAGAAGCCGCGGACGACAGGGGGGAGAGACCCAGTACTTC. It yields the protein CARSRGRQGGETQYF.

This chain uses TRBV5-1 with TRBJ1-3; no definite D call. The length of the CDR3 is 17 residues. Looked up from germline, CDR1 is SGHRS and CDR2 is YFSETQ. V was cut by 7 bases and J by 0 bases, with 20 bases left in between. The CDR3 loop is CASSMSSRPDSGNTIYF. The CDR3 DNA is TGCGCCAGCTCTATGTCCTCCAGGCCTGACTCTGGAAACACCATATATTTT.

The V call is TRBV6-1, the J call TRBJ1-1, with D unclear. The CDR3 has 13 amino acids. In germline, CDR1 is MNHNS, CDR2 SASEGT. V lost 11 bases and J lost 1, with 14 bases in between. The CDR3 here is CAATALTNTEAFF. The CDR3 coding sequence is TGTGCCGCAACGGCCCTGACGAACACTGAAGCTTTCTTT.

V usage is TRBV7-8 and J usage is TRBJ2-5, with D perhaps matching TRBD2 (5 bases). Between the trimmed V and J ends, which lost 2 bases and 0 bases, there was a span of 19 bases. The CDR3 loop spans 18 amino acids. In germline, CDR1 is SGHVS, CDR2 FQNEAQ. This CDR3 is CASSLKAVQRSYQETQYF. The CDR3 coding sequence is TGTGCCAGCAGCTTAAAGGCGGTCCAGCGGTCGTACCAAGAGACCCAGTACTTC.

This clone was recorded only once. The rearrangement joins TRBV5-8 to TRBJ1-5; the D gene is possibly TRBD1 (6 bases). The CDR3 covers 15 residues. The germline gives CDR1 SGHTS, CDR2 YDEGEE. V was trimmed by 5 bases and J by 1 base, leaving 13 bases between them. This CDR3 reads CASRGTGYSNQPQHF. In nucleotides, the CDR3 is TGTGCCAGCAGGGGTACAGGGTACAGCAATCAGCCCCAGCATTTT. The full variable domain, with the rest looked up from reference TRBV5-8 and TRBJ1-5, is EAGVTQSPTHLIKTRGQQATLRCSPISGHTSVYWYQQALGLGLQFLLWYDEGEERNRGNFPPRFSGRQFPNYSSELNVNALELEDSALYLCASRGTGYSNQPQHFGDGTRLSIL.

This sequence joins TRBV5-1 and TRBJ2-7; D call uncertain. The germline gives CDR1 SGHRS, CDR2 YFSETQ. CDR3 length equals 14 residues. V dropped 0 bases and J dropped 2 bases, with 9 bases sitting between them. The CDR3 is CASSLEGSTYEQYF. CDR3 coding DNA: TGCGCCAGCAGCTTGGAGGGCAGCACCTACGAGCAGTACTTC.

This chain connects TRBV7-6 to TRBJ2-7; D is undetermined. The V gene lost 1 base and the J gene lost 3 bases, with 13 bases spanning the gap. CDR1 is SGHVS, CDR2 FNYEAQ, per germline. This CDR3 contains 15 residues. This chain's CDR3 is CASSLGGQADYEQYF. The CDR3 DNA sequence: TGTGCCAGCAGCTTAGGTGGGCAGGCAGACTACGAGCAGTACTTC.